These T cell receptor beta chains were read from a single sample in a study of shared clonotypes between healthy human individuals. Sequenced by immunoSEQ multiplex PCR; TCRdb stores in-frame clones only, minus some. The table has millions of clones, approximately 95% seen once. The sample comprised naive CD4+ T cells sorted from blood. The receptor source for this set is a man between 18 and 29 years old in good health. CDR3s include the opening cysteine and the closing phenylalanine or tryptophan. D genes are given only for firm matches. The size of a clone is reported for some rows only, either as once, few or many, or as a class for expanded clones.

TRBJ1-6	TRBV5-1	NA	NA	CASSLGSYNSPLHF	TGCGCCAGCAGCTTGGGGTCCTATAATTCACCCCTCCACTTT
TRBJ1-3	TRBV30	NA	NA	CAWSQGSSGNTIYF	TGTGCCTGGAGTCAAGGAAGCTCTGGAAACACCATATATTTT
TRBJ1-1	TRBV30	NA	NA	CAWKGGGTILNTEAFF	TGTGCCTGGAAGGGAGGAGGAACAATCCTGAACACTGAAGCTTTCTTT
TRBJ2-6	TRBV5-1	once	NA	CASSFQTSSGANVLTF	TGCGCCAGCAGCTTTCAAACTAGTTCCGGGGCCAACGTCCTGACTTTC
TRBJ1-1	TRBV5-4	NA	TRBD1	CASSFGQASEAFF	TGTGCCAGCAGCTTTGGACAGGCTAGTGAAGCTTTCTTT
TRBJ2-7	TRBV11-2	NA	TRBD1	CASSPTGVLVPVNEQYF	TGTGCCAGCAGCCCAACAGGGGTTCTGGTGCCTGTAAACGAGCAGTACTTC
TRBJ2-5	TRBV4-1	NA	NA	CASSQDFRGHQETQYF	TGCGCCAGCAGCCAAGATTTCAGGGGCCACCAAGAGACCCAGTACTTC
TRBJ1-1	TRBV18	once	NA	CASSRLLDTEAFF	TGTGCCAGCTCTCGATTACTTGATACTGAAGCTTTCTTT
TRBJ2-7	TRBV5-1	few	NA	CASRGGPTAYEQYF	TGCGCCAGCAGGGGGGGACCGACGGCCTACGAGCAGTACTTC
TRBJ1-2	TRBV19	once	NA	CASSILLSYGYTF	TGTGCCAGTAGTATACTACTGTCCTATGGCTACACCTTC
TRBJ2-5	TRBV10-3	once	NA	CAISEVGQGMETQYF	TGTGCCATCAGTGAAGTAGGCCAGGGGATGGAGACCCAGTACTTC
TRBJ2-1	TRBV13	NA	TRBD2	CASSLASGSLYNEQFF	TGTGCCAGCAGCTTAGCTAGCGGGAGTCTGTACAATGAGCAGTTCTTC
TRBJ1-6	TRBV2	NA	TRBD1	CASSDSPTGTGGSPLHF	TGTGCCAGCAGTGATTCCCCGACCGGGACAGGTGGATCACCCCTCCACTTT
TRBJ2-3	TRBV5-1	NA	TRBD2	CASSLVRLAGQSTDTQYF	TGCGCCAGCAGCTTGGTTAGACTAGCGGGACAAAGCACAGATACGCAGTATTTT
TRBJ2-3	TRBV4-1	NA	TRBD1	CASSQGDRSTDTQYF	TGCGCCAGCAGCCAAGGGGACAGAAGCACAGATACGCAGTATTTT
TRBJ2-5	TRBV5-6	NA	NA	CASSLLGFSEGQETQYF	TGTGCCAGCAGCTTGTTGGGATTTAGCGAGGGCCAAGAGACCCAGTACTTC
TRBJ2-1	TRBV7-6	once	TRBD2	CASSPRTSPWGEQFF	TGTGCCAGCAGCCCGCGGACTAGTCCATGGGGTGAGCAGTTCTTC
TRBJ2-2	TRBV2	NA	TRBD2	CASSGTSLGTGELFF	TGTGCCAGCAGTGGGACTAGCTTGGGCACCGGGGAGCTGTTTTTT
TRBJ2-5	TRBV10-3	once	TRBD1	CATRTGEEETQYF	TGTGCCACCCGGACAGGGGAAGAAGAGACCCAGTACTTC
TRBJ1-2	TRBV6-5	NA	TRBD1	CASSYSNQGEGGYTF	TGTGCCAGCAGTTACTCGAATCAGGGGGAGGGTGGCTACACCTTC
TRBJ2-3	TRBV6-1	NA	TRBD2	CASSVAGVATDTQYF	TGTGCCAGCAGTGTAGCGGGAGTTGCCACAGATACGCAGTATTTT
TRBJ2-7	TRBV19	NA	TRBD2	CASSILSGSPSYEQYF	TGTGCCAGTAGTATTCTTAGCGGGAGCCCCTCCTACGAGCAGTACTTC
TRBJ2-7	TRBV10-3	NA	NA	CAISGSYEQYF	TGTGCCATTAGCGGTTCCTACGAGCAGTACTTC
TRBJ1-2	TRBV5-1	NA	TRBD1	CASSLEGTVSNYGYTF	TGCGCCAGCAGCTTGGAAGGGACAGTGTCTAACTATGGCTACACCTTC
TRBJ2-1	TRBV30	NA	TRBD2	CAWSMRRGGLNEQFF	TGTGCCTGGAGTATGAGGCGGGGGGGCCTCAATGAGCAGTTCTTC
TRBJ2-7	TRBV7-9	NA	TRBD2	CASSSTPGTSGAFLYEQYF	TGTGCCAGCAGCTCGACCCCCGGGACTAGCGGGGCCTTCCTCTACGAGCAGTACTTC